This record looks at one T cell receptor (beta chain) sequence and its context. Its antigen is undetermined. This entry comes from a study of T cell repertoires in cytomegalovirus infection. Study information: Newly reported HLA-C-restricted and thoroughly characterized HLA-B-restricted CMV epitopes were employed. The public TCR beta signatures pointed to both CMV infection and matching HLA type.

Points from the study as a whole: Within the response measured ex vivo, HLA-C-restricted CMV-specific TCR beta clonotypes were dominant.

Using its own MiXCR run on the reads, TCRdb lists one record per CDR3 protein. The table shows about 700,000 distinct CDR3 sequences, with around a third occurring only once. The sequence derives from a human donor in good health (CMV status not recorded). Some clones in this sample may be carry-over from other donors' samples. The specimen was cultured PBMCs, collected from culture after CMV antigen stimulation.

The CDR3 DNA sequence: TGTGCCAGCAGCTTAGAAGGACGAATCCACCACTTT. This gives the protein CASSLEGRIHHF. The chain couples TRBV7-6 to TRBJ1-6, with no clear D. In germline, CDR1 is SGHVS, CDR2 FNYEAQ. The CDR3 runs 12 residues. Trimming took off 1 base at V and 18 bases at J, with 13 bases between the two ends.